This T cell receptor beta chain was observed in a study of CD8 T cells in Susac syndrome. The overall study: Sequenced Susac syndrome patients included more than five with active disease and eight or nine who were in remission. Treatment at blood withdrawal was none, corticosteroids, or intravenous immunoglobulin alone in Susac syndrome patients.

The CDR3 is 14 amino acids. Trimming took off 3 bases at V and 2 bases at J, with 8 bases between the two ends. With random hexamers, reverse transcription was performed on about 0.5 to 1 ug of RNA. TCRdb re-called the immunoSEQ multiplex PCR reads with MiXCR, one entry per CDR3 protein. The table lists some 160,000 distinct CDR3 sequences, under 95% of them singletons. Negative isolation yielded CD4+ and CD8+ T cells, and FACS enriched TEMRA cells. The sequenced sample consisted of CD4+ T cells from PBMCs. The receptor was isolated from a human donor with Susac syndrome. The chain uses TRBV12-3 or TRBV12-4 and TRBJ2-1; D is undetermined. CDR3 protein: CASSLSRTYNEQFF. The CDR3 DNA sequence: TGTGCCAGCAGTTTGAGTAGGACCTACAATGAGCAGTTCTTC.